The 22 T cell receptor beta chains below come from one sample, sequenced in a study of CD8 T cells in ankylosing spondylitis (dated by TCRdb to about 2017). The library was made by 5' RACE. This sample was sequenced with an Illumina HiSeq 2500. TCRdb reprocessing: public reads trimmed at Q25 with fastp, clones called with MiXCR, in-frame beta chains kept. Entries are consolidated by CDR3 protein sequence, retaining the most common genes and DNA. For this sample the table gives about 89,000 distinct CDR3 sequences, of which about 27% were detected only once. Around three fifths of the sample rests with the top ten. Sequencing used blood, either unsorted or a sorted T cell fraction (not recorded which). The receptors shown here come from a male donor with ankylosing spondylitis or in good health (not recorded which).

This chain links TRBV5-1 with TRBJ1-3; perhaps TRBD1 as D (5 bases). This CDR3 is 15 amino acids long. Germline CDR1 is SGHRS and CDR2 is YFSETQ. Trimming left V 6 bases short and J 3 bases short, with 16 bases between. CDR3 bases: TGCGCCAGCAAACTTGGTCCAGGGCATGGAAACACCATATATTTT. Amino acid sequence: CASKLGPGHGNTIYF.

DNA for the CDR3: TGTGCCAGCAGCTACTCTGGCGGGGAGACCCAGTACTTC. Residues: CASSYSGGETQYF. The V gene is TRBV12-3 or TRBV12-4, the J gene TRBJ2-5, with TRBD2 as a possible D gene (5 bases). CDR3 length: 13 amino acids. The germline V and J ends were trimmed by 6 bases and 5 bases, with 13 bases remaining between them.

This clonotype was recorded a few times. This chain uses TRBV20-1 with TRBJ2-1; 10 nucleotides match TRBD2. The CDR3 loop spans 13 amino acids. Germline CDR1 DFQATT, CDR2 SNEGSKA (reference sequence). V shed 5 bases and J 14 bases; nucleotides not matched to a gene: 12. Here the CDR3 DNA reads TGCAGTGCTGCTAGCGGGGGTCTTTCGGGTGAGTTCTTC. Residues: CSAASGGLSGEFF.

This clonotype has just a few counts. V usage is TRBV6-1 and J usage is TRBJ2-1; D remains unclear. From germline, CDR1 is MNHNS and CDR2 SASEGT. V shed 5 bases and J shed 0 bases, with 8 bases lying between them. This CDR3 has 14 amino acids. The CDR3 nucleotides read TGTGCCAGCAGTCCTTCGGGCTCCTACAATGAGCAGTTCTTC. Translated, it gives CASSPSGSYNEQFF.

The rearrangement links TRBV2 to TRBJ2-1; 7 bases match TRBD2. V lost 8 bases and J lost 6; bases outside the gene matches: 7. Germline values: CDR1 SNHLY, CDR2 FYNNEI. The length of the CDR3 is 13 residues. The CDR3 region is CASASGAANEQFF. The CDR3 coding sequence is TGTGCCAGCGCGAGCGGGGCTGCCAATGAGCAGTTCTTC.

The chain uses TRBV7-9 and TRBJ1-5; 9 bases map to TRBD1. Germline assignment: CDR1 SEHNR and CDR2 FQNEAQ (reference sequence). The V segment lost 6 bases and the J segment 1 base; nucleotides outside the gene matches: 4. The CDR3 sequence is 15 residues long. The CDR3 loop reads CASRDGQGSNQPQHF. CDR3 bases: TGTGCCAGCAGAGACGGACAGGGGAGCAATCAGCCCCAGCATTTT.

The chain is built from TRBV5-1 and TRBJ1-4, with TRBD1 as a possible D gene (6 bases). The V end was cut by 4 bases, the J end by 7 bases, with 17 bases between. This CDR3 has 15 residues. Germline CDR1 SGHRS, CDR2 YFSETQ. The CDR3 is CASSIDQGRREKLFF. DNA for the CDR3: TGCGCCAGCAGCATCGATCAGGGGAGGCGTGAAAAACTGTTTTTT.

For this clonotype: This may come from a read error, since a much larger clone is one base off. This rearrangement joins TRBV9 to TRBJ1-1; 7 bases fit TRBD1. The germline V gene has CDR1 SGDLS and CDR2 YYNGEE. Trimming removed 1 base from V and 4 bases from J; junction bases left unmatched: 1. The CDR3 totals 13 residues. The CDR3 loop reads CASSVTGATEAFF. In DNA, the CDR3 is TGTGCCAGCAGCGTAACAGGGGCCACTGAAGCTTTCTTT.

This clonotype was found a few times. J is TRBJ2-1 and V is TRBV6-1, with 15 bases fitting TRBD2. Per the germline V gene, CDR1 is MNHNS and CDR2 is SASEGT. V lost 6 bases to trimming and J lost 0 bases; unmatched junction nucleotides: 6. This CDR3 comprises 18 residues. For the CDR3, the DNA is TGTGCCAGCAGCAGGACTAGCGGGGGGGGGAGCTCCTACAATGAGCAGTTCTTC. Translation gives CASSRTSGGGSSYNEQFF.

This clonotype was seen only a few times. The rearrangement uses TRBV20-1 and TRBJ2-5; possible D gene TRBD1, 6 bases. CDR3 length: 13 amino acids. V dropped 3 bases and J dropped 1 base, with 9 bases sitting between them. Per germline, CDR1 DFQATT and CDR2 SNEGSKA (reference sequence). CDR3 DNA sequence: TGCAGTGCTAGGGTAGGGGGCCAAGAGACCCAGTACTTC. Its translation is CSARVGGQETQYF.

The chain links TRBV6-5 to TRBJ2-1; a weak D match, TRBD1 (5 bases). V lost 0 bases and J lost 4, with 13 bases in between. This CDR3 has 16 residues. Per the germline V gene, CDR1 is MNHEY and CDR2 is SVGAGI. CDR3 sequence reads: CASSYSTERDYNEQFF. The CDR3 nucleotides read TGTGCCAGCAGTTACTCGACAGAACGAGATTACAATGAGCAGTTCTTC.

The J gene is TRBJ2-1, the V gene TRBV24-1; D possibly corresponds to TRBD1 (5 bases). The CDR3 has 13 amino acids. Trimming took off 4 bases at V and 3 bases at J, with 6 bases between the two ends. The germline gives CDR1 KGHDR, CDR2 SFDVKD. CDR3: CATSDDSYNEQFF. The DNA of the CDR3 is TGTGCCACCAGTGACGACAGCTACAATGAGCAGTTCTTC.

This clonotype was found a few times. The J gene is TRBJ1-5, the V gene TRBV5-1, with 8 bases matching TRBD1. V shed 4 bases and J 6 bases; nucleotides not matched to a gene: 9. The CDR3 runs 15 residues. Germline V gives CDR1 SGHRS, CDR2 YFSETQ. Written as DNA, the CDR3 is TGCGCCAGCAGCCCGACAGGGGATAATAGTCAGCCCCAGCATTTT. Its protein is CASSPTGDNSQPQHF.

The V and J genes are TRBV7-9 and TRBJ1-2; D gene unclear. The V gene's germline CDR1 is SEHNR and CDR2 FQNEAQ (reference sequence). The CDR3 extends over 17 amino acids. V was clipped by 4 bases and J by 4 bases, with 22 bases between them. DNA of the CDR3: TGTGCCAGCAGCTCGACTCGTTCACGGTCGAAGAGCTATGGCTACACCTTC. It translates to CASSSTRSRSKSYGYTF. The full variable domain, in which reference TRBV7-9 and TRBJ1-2 provide the parts outside the CDR3, is DTGVSQNPRHKITKRGQNVTFRCDPISEHNRLYWYRQTLGQGPEFLTYFQNEAQLEKSRLLSDRFSAERPKGSFSTLEIQRTEQGDSAMYLCASSSTRSRSKSYGYTFGSGTRLTVV.

The rearrangement joins TRBV7-6 to TRBJ1-2, with D possibly TRBD1 on 6 matching bases. V lost 11 bases and J 4 bases, leaving 14 bases between the germline ends. The CDR3 is made up of 12 amino acids. Germline V lookup: CDR1 SGHVS, CDR2 FNYEAQ. CDR3 DNA: TGTGCCTCCCGGGGGCTCGGCTATGGCTACACCTTC. Residues: CASRGLGYGYTF.

This clonotype was seen more than once but under ten times. The chain combines TRBV20-1 with TRBJ2-7; 8 bases are a match to TRBD2. V was pared by 0 bases and J by 3 bases, with 10 bases of the junction left unmatched. The CDR3 totals 16 residues. Germline V gene sequence: CDR1 DFQATT, CDR2 SNEGSKA (reference sequence). Written as DNA, the CDR3 is TGCAGTGCTAGAGATCAAGCGGGGGCCGGTTACTACGAGCAGTACGTC. This encodes CSARDQAGAGYYEQYV.

The chain is built from TRBV5-1 and TRBJ2-5; D not resolved. Trimming left V 2 bases short and J 4 bases short, with 21 bases between. The CDR3 has 17 residues. The germline gives CDR1 SGHRS, CDR2 YFSETQ. The CDR3 sequence is CASSLGLSPGGGETQYF. DNA of the CDR3: TGCGCCAGCAGCTTAGGTTTAAGTCCCGGTGGCGGAGAGACCCAGTACTTC.

In this sample, this clonotype turned up a few times. The chain combines TRBV12-3 or TRBV12-4 with TRBJ2-7; 7 positions match TRBD1. With V trimmed by 6 bases and J by 2 bases, 4 bases remained unmatched. The CDR3 is 13 amino acids. CDR3 sequence reads: CASRRTGAYEQYF. CDR3 sequence (DNA): TGTGCCAGCAGGCGGACAGGAGCCTACGAGCAGTACTTC.

The chain links TRBV10-3 to TRBJ2-5; 9 bases agree with TRBD1. Germline V gene sequence: CDR1 ENHRY, CDR2 SYGVKD. The CDR3 totals 16 residues. V dropped 5 bases and J dropped 2; count of bases not matched to a gene: 9. CDR3 nucleotides: TGTGCCATCAGTCTGGGGGACAGGGAACTACAAGAGACCCAGTACTTC. Protein product: CAISLGDRELQETQYF.

The chain couples TRBV5-1 to TRBJ1-4, with 7 bases matching TRBD1. Per germline, CDR1 SGHRS and CDR2 YFSETQ. The CDR3 runs to 14 residues. Losses at the gene ends were 3 bases for V and 8 bases for J; bases not matched to a gene: 7. The CDR3 here is CASSSGTAEEKLFF. CDR3 coding DNA: TGCGCCAGCAGCTCGGGGACAGCGGAAGAAAAACTGTTTTTT.

The rearrangement joins TRBV27 to TRBJ1-5; 8 positions match TRBD1. J gave up 5 bases and V 5 bases, and 2 bases lay outside the gene matches. Germline V lookup: CDR1 MNHEY, CDR2 SMNVEV (reference sequence). CDR3 size: 13 residues. CDR3 loop: CASSGQGYQPQHF. The CDR3 coding sequence is TGTGCCAGCAGTGGACAGGGATATCAGCCCCAGCATTTT.

This chain links TRBV10-3 with TRBJ2-5, with 9 bases matching TRBD1. CDR3 size: 17 residues. J gave up 2 bases and V 2 bases, and 9 bases lay outside the gene matches. Germline CDR1 and CDR2: ENHRY and SYGVKD. Here the CDR3 reads CAISETGTGMVQETQYF. The CDR3 DNA follows: TGTGCCATCAGTGAGACTGGGACAGGGATGGTACAAGAGACCCAGTACTTC.